The clone carrying this TCR beta chain has more than one count but fewer than ten. The target antigen is unknown. This sample was included in a study of regulatory T cells in long-lasting Graves disease. General study results and limits: Accuracy may have been reduced by the small sample size.

The length of the CDR3 is 23 residues. V lost 0 bases and J lost 4; bases outside the gene matches: 19. Germline V CDR1 and CDR2: SGDLS, YYNGEE. Both iRepertoire HTBI primers and Arm-PCR of CDR3 regions were used to build the TCR beta libraries. TCRdb redid the calling of the multiplex PCR reads with MiXCR, one entry per CDR3 protein. The top ten clones hold over 7% of a sample with roughly 410,000 distinct CDR3 sequences, about 15% of them seen once. Time point denoted: newly diagnosed GD, antithyroid drugs for less than 3 months. The authors made the TCR library using RNA they extracted from PBMCs. These same data were also listed under a study on T cells in Graves' hyperthyroidism and ophthalmopathy. That work states: A lack of ophthalmopathy progression within 18 months defined stable Graves' hyperthyroidism. Each diagnosis was grounded in clinical symptoms, serum thyroxine and TRAb, thyroid ultrasound, and orbital computed tomography. The HTBI primer set drove a first-round RT-PCR of the TCR CDR3.

The starting material was peripheral blood mononuclear cells (PBMCs), obtained at new diagnosis, from a patient treated with antithyroid drugs. The chain joins TRBV9 to TRBJ2-1; 16 positions match TRBD2. The clonotype was recovered from a woman aged 40 to 50 with Graves disease. CDR3 sequence: CASSVATTLGTSGRGPRYNEQFF. The DNA for the CDR3 is TGTGCCAGCAGCGTAGCTACCACCCTCGGGACTAGCGGGAGGGGCCCCCGTTACAATGAGCAGTTCTTC. Drawing the rest from reference TRBV9 and TRBJ2-1, the complete variable domain is DSGVTQTPKHLITATGQRVTLRCSPRSGDLSVYWYQQSLDQGLQFLIQYYNGEERAKGNILERFSAQQFPDLHSELNLSSLELGDSALYFCASSVATTLGTSGRGPRYNEQFFGPGTRLTVL.